This T cell receptor (beta chain) originates from a study of beta chain features in type 1 diabetes. Across the whole study: Age, gender and cell yields were similar between patients and healthy donors.

Expressed TCRB transcripts got sequenced, as all isolated RNA was reverse transcribed. The assay was immunoSEQ multiplex PCR, and TCRdb's table has in-frame clones only and misses some. Among 250,000 to 300,000 clones, less than 30% were seen once, and the ten largest hold around 0.013%. The CDR3 covers 16 residues. V shed 0 bases and J shed 4 bases, with 16 bases lying between them. Germline values: CDR1 SGHNT, CDR2 YYREEE (reference sequence). This clone was observed a handful of times. Its antigen is undetermined. Study-wide points: When Type 1 diabetes patients were examined, their TCRB CDR3s proved moderately but significantly shorter in all four CD4+ subsets.

The rearrangement links TRBV5-4 to TRBJ1-2; D is unclear. The sample comprised naive CD4+ T cells from blood. The receptor was derived from a woman aged 25 to 39 with type 1 diabetes. Here the CDR3 DNA reads TGTGCCAGCAGCTTGGCCGGATTCGAGGAGGCCTATGGCTACACCTTC. This encodes CASSLAGFEEAYGYTF.